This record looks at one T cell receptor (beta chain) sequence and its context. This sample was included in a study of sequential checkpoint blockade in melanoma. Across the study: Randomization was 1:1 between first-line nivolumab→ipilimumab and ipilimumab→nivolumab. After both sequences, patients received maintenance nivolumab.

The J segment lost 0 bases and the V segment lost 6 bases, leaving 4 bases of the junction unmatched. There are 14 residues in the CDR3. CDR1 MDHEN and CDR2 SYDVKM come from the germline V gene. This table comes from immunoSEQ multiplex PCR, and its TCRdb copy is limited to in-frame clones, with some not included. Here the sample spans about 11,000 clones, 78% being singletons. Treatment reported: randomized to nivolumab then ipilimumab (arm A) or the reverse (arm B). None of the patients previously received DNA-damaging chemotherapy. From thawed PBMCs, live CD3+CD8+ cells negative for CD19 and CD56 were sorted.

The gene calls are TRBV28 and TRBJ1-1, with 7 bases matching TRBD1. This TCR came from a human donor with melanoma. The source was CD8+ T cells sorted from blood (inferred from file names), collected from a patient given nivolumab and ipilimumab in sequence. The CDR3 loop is CASSSGQMNTEAFF. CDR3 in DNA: TGTGCCAGCAGCTCGGGACAGATGAACACTGAAGCTTTCTTT.